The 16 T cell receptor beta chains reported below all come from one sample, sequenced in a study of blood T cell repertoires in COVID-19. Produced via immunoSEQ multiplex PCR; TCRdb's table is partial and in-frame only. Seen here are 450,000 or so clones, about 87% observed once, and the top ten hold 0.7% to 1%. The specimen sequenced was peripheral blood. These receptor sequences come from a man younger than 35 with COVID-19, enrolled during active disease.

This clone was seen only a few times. CDR3 residues: CATSAGTASRPQHF. The CDR3 region has the DNA TGTGCCACCAGTGCTGGGACAGCCTCGCGGCCCCAGCATTTT. The chain has TRBV24-1 and TRBJ1-5; 7 nucleotides match TRBD1. Germline V CDR1 and CDR2: KGHDR, SFDVKD. After removal of 5 bases from V and 9 bases from J, the junction contained 9 bases not matched to a gene. The CDR3 loop spans 14 amino acids.

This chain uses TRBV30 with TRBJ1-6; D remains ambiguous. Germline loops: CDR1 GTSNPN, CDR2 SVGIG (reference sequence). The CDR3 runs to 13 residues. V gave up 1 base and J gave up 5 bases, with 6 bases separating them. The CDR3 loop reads CAWSGRDNSPLHF. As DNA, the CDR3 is TGTGCCTGGAGTGGAAGAGATAATTCACCCCTCCACTTT.

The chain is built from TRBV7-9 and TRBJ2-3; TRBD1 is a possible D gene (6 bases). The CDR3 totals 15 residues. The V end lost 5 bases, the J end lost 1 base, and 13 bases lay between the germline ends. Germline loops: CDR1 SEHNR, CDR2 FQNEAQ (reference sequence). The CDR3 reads CASSQGRTGTDTQYF. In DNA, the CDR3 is TGTGCCAGCAGCCAAGGTCGGACAGGCACAGATACGCAGTATTTT.

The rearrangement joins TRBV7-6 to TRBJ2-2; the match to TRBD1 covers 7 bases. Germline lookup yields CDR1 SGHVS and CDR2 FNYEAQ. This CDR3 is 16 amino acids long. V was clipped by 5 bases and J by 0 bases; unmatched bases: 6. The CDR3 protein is CASSVTGAPNTGELFF. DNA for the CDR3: TGTGCCAGCAGCGTTACAGGGGCGCCGAACACCGGGGAGCTGTTTTTT.

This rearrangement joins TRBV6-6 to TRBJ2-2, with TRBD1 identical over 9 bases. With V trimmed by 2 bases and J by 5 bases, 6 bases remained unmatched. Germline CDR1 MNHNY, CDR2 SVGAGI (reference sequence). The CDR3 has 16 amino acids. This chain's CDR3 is CASSYPQGARTGELFF. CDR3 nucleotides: TGTGCCAGCAGTTACCCACAGGGGGCGCGGACCGGGGAGCTGTTTTTT.

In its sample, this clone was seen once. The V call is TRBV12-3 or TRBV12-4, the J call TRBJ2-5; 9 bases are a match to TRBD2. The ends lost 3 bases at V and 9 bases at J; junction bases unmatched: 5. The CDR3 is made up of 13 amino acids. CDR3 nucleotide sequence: TGTGCCAGCAGTTTGAGTAGCGGGGGACCCCAGTACTTC. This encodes CASSLSSGGPQYF.

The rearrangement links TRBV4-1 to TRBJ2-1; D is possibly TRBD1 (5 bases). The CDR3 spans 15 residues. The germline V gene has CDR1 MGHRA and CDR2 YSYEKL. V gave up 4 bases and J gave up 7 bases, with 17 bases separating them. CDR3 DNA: TGCGCCAGCAGCCCCCCGGTAGGGGTCGGGAATGAGCAGTTCTTC. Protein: CASSPPVGVGNEQFF.

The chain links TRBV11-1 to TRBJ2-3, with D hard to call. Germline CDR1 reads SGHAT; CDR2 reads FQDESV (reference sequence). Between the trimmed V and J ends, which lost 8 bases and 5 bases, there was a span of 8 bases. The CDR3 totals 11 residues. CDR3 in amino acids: CASVLKDTQYF. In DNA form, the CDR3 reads TGTGCCAGCGTACTGAAAGATACGCAGTATTTT.

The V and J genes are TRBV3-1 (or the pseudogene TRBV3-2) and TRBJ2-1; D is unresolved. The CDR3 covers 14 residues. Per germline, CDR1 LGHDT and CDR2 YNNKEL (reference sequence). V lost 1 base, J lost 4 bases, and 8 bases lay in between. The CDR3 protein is CASSQVSLYNEQFF. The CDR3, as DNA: TGTGCCAGCAGCCAAGTGTCACTTTACAATGAGCAGTTCTTC.

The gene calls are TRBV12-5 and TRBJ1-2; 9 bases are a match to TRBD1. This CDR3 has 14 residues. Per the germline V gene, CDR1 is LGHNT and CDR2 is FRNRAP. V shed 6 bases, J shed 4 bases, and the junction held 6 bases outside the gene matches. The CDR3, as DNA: TGTGCTAGTGGCCCAGACAGGGGGATCTATGGCTACACCTTC. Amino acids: CASGPDRGIYGYTF.

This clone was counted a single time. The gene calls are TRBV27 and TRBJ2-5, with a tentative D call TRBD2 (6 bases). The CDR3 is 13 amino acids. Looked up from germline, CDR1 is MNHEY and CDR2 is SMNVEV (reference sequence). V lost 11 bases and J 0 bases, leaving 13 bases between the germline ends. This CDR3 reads CASRAGYQETQYF. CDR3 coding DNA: TGTGCCTCCAGGGCGGGGTACCAAGAGACCCAGTACTTC.

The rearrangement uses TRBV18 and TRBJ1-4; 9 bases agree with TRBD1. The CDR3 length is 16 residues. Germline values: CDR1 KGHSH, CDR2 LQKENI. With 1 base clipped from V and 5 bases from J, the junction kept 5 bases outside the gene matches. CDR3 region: CASSPQPGTGNEKLFF. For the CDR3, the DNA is TGTGCCAGCTCACCACAGCCCGGGACAGGGAATGAAAAACTGTTTTTT. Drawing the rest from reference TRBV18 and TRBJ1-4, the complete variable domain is NAGVMQNPRHLVRRRGQEARLRCSPMKGHSHVYWYRQLPEEGLKFMVYLQKENIIDESGMPKERFSAEFPKEGPSILRIQQVVRGDSAAYFCASSPQPGTGNEKLFFGSGTQLSVL.

The CDR3 region is CASRRDFYEQYF. In DNA form, the CDR3 reads TGTGCCAGCAGGCGGGACTTCTACGAGCAGTACTTC. V gene TRBV6-6 combines with J gene TRBJ2-7; weak D call: TRBD2 (6 bases). Germline V lookup: CDR1 MNHNY, CDR2 SVGAGI (reference sequence). V was shortened by 6 bases and J by 3 bases, with 9 bases between the two germline ends. The CDR3 is 12 residues long.

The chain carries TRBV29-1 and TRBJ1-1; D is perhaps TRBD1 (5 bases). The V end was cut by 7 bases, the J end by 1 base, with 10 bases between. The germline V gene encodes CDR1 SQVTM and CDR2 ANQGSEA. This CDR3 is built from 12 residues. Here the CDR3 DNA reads TGCAGCGCAACCGGGGGGAACACTGAAGCTTTCTTT. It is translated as CSATGGNTEAFF.

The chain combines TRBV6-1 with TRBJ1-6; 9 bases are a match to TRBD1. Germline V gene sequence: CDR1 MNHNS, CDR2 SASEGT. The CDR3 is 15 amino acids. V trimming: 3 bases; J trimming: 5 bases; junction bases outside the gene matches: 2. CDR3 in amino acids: CASSDRDRDNSPLHF. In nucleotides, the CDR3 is TGTGCCAGCAGTGACCGGGACAGGGATAATTCACCCCTCCACTTT.

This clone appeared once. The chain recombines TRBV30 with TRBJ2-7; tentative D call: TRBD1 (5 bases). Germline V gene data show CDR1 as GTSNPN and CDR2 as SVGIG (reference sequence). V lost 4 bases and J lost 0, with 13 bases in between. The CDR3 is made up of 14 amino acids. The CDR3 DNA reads TGTGCCTGGACCAGGACAAGGGTCTCCTACGAGCAGTACTTC. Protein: CAWTRTRVSYEQYF.